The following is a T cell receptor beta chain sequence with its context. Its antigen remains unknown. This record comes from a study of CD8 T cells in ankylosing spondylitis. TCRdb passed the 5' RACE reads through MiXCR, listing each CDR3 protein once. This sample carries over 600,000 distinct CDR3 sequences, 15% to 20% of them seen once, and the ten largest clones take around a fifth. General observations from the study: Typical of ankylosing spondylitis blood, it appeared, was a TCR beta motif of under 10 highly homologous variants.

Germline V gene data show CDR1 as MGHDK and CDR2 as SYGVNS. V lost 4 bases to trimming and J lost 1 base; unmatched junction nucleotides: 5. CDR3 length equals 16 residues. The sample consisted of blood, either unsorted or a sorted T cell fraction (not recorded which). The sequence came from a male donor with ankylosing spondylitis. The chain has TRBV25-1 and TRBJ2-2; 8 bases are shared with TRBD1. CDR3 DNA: TGTGCCAGCAGTGCCAGACAGGGGAAGAACACCGGGGAGCTGTTTTTT. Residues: CASSARQGKNTGELFF.